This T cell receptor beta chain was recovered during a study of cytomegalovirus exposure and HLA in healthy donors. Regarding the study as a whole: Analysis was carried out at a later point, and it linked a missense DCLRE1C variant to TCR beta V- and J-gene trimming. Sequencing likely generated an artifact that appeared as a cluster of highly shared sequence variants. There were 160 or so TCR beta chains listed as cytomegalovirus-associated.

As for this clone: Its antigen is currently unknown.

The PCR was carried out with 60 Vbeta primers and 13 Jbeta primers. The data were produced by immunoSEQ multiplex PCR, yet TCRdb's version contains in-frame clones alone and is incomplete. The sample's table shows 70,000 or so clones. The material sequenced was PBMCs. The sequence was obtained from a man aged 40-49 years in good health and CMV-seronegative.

CDR3 in amino acids: CASSLGTAIMNTEAFF. DNA of the CDR3: TGCGCCAGCAGCTTGGGGACAGCTATCATGAACACTGAAGCTTTCTTT. V usage is TRBV5-1 and J usage is TRBJ1-1; weak D call: TRBD1 (6 bases). Germline V gene sequence: CDR1 SGHRS, CDR2 YFSETQ. The length of the CDR3 is 16 residues. V was cut by 0 bases and J by 0 bases, with 12 bases left in between.